The sequence of this T cell receptor (beta chain) was determined in a study of shared clonotypes between healthy human individuals. Study-wide background: Researchers assigned three CD4 naive, three CD4 memory, two CD8 naive and one CD8 memory plate to each donor.

CDR1 and CDR2 (germline): LGHNA, YSLEER. V was pared by 3 bases and J by 0 bases, with 14 bases between. The CDR3 covers 17 residues. Naive CD8 isolation took CD45RO-negative cells positively selected for CCR7 and excluded terminally differentiated effector memory CD45RA+ cells. The sorted-subset replicate PCRs were given about 200 ng DNA, which is 27,000 or so T cell genomes. Produced via immunoSEQ multiplex PCR; TCRdb's table is partial and in-frame only. Of about 2 million clones listed, roughly 95% are singletons. Input material: naive CD8+ T cells sorted from blood. The TCR was taken from a man between 18 and 29 years old in good health. This chain uses TRBV4-3 with TRBJ2-2; tentative D call: TRBD1 (6 bases). This CDR3 is CASSQGRGLANTGELFF. The CDR3 nucleotides read TGCGCCAGCAGCCAGGGCAGGGGATTGGCGAACACCGGGGAGCTGTTTTTT.